Listed here are 5 T cell receptor beta chains from one sample, sequenced in a study of T cells in Graves' hyperthyroidism and ophthalmopathy. There were TCR beta CDR3 regions amplified from RNA transcripts. Carried out on the TCR CDR3, a first-round RT-PCR used the HTBI primer set. MiXCR was run by TCRdb on the multiplex PCR reads, yielding one entry per CDR3 protein. The table has around 200,000 distinct CDR3 sequences, over 15% seen once. The sample comprised blood. These receptors came from a woman aged 50 to 65 with Graves' hyperthyroidism.

In this sample, this clonotype turned up many times. The CDR3 region is CAISEGASAETQYF. As DNA, the CDR3 is TGTGCCATCAGTGAGGGGGCTAGCGCAGAGACCCAGTACTTC. This chain joins TRBV10-3 and TRBJ2-5, with D tentatively TRBD2 (6 bases). Germline V gene sequence: CDR1 ENHRY, CDR2 SYGVKD. The CDR3 totals 14 residues. V lost 2 bases to trimming and J lost 4 bases, with 11 bases between them.

This clonotype was observed many times. CDR3 residues: CSAVVAGANTGELFF. In DNA, the CDR3 is TGCAGTGCCGTTGTAGCGGGGGCGAACACCGGGGAGCTGTTTTTT. The rearrangement uses TRBV20-1 and TRBJ2-2; 9 bases fit TRBD2. V lost 6 bases and J lost 0; bases outside the gene matches: 5. Germline V gene data show CDR1 as DFQATT and CDR2 as SNEGSKA (reference sequence). There are 15 residues in the CDR3.

There are many counts of this clonotype. This rearrangement joins TRBV20-1 to TRBJ1-4; weak D call: TRBD1 (5 bases). Per germline, CDR1 DFQATT and CDR2 SNEGSKA (reference sequence). The CDR3 is 15 residues long. V gave up 5 bases and J gave up 5 bases, with 18 bases separating them. CDR3 in DNA: TGCAGTGCTGGGGTGGGGGTTTGGGGGAATGAAAAACTGTTTTTT. This translates into CSAGVGVWGNEKLFF.

V is TRBV27 and J is TRBJ2-5; D not resolved. The CDR3 is made up of 13 amino acids. CDR1 and CDR2 from the germline V gene are MNHEY and SMNVEV (reference sequence). Trimming shortened V by 5 bases and J by 5 bases, and 12 bases separated the two germline ends. CDR3 region: CASSTGPGETQYF. CDR3 sequence (DNA): TGTGCCAGCAGTACCGGGCCCGGGGAGACCCAGTACTTC.

This clonotype was seen many times. The rearrangement links TRBV5-1 to TRBJ1-1; tentatively, D is TRBD1 (6 bases). V lost 4 bases to trimming and J lost 5 bases, with 18 bases between them. CDR1 SGHRS and CDR2 YFSETQ come from the germline V gene. The CDR3 is 15 amino acids. CDR3 amino acids: CASSPLSGAETEAFF. DNA of the CDR3: TGCGCCAGCAGCCCACTCTCGGGGGCGGAAACTGAAGCTTTCTTT.